This T cell receptor beta chain was found in a study of beta chain features in type 1 diabetes. About the research overall: Cell yields, age and gender were similar between patients and healthy donors.

General study findings and limits: There was a moderate but significant shortening of TCRB CDR3s in all four CD4+ subsets of Type 1 diabetes patients. Equally in patients and controls, PCR might preferentially amplify shorter templates.

Of the isolated RNA, all was reverse transcribed, and so the sequenced material was expressed TCRB transcripts. Profiled with immunoSEQ multiplex PCR; TCRdb holds only in-frame clones, not every one. The sample includes roughly 290,000 clones, over 14% of them seen just once. Using CD45RO/CCR7/CD25/CD127/CD95/CD27, CD4+ naive, central memory, regulatory and stem cell-like memory cells were sorted. Sorted populations were all over 98% pure. Regarding this clone: The antigen remains unidentified.

Sequencing input: naive CD4+ T cells from blood. The clonotype was recovered from a man aged 18 to 29 with type 1 diabetes.

The CDR3 DNA reads as TGCAGCGTTGAACAGGGCCTTGGCTACACCTTC. Its protein is CSVEQGLGYTF. The rearrangement joins TRBV29-1 to TRBJ1-2, with D tentatively TRBD1 (5 bases). The CDR3 consists of 11 residues. Trimming took off 2 bases at V and 7 bases at J, with 8 bases between the two ends. Per germline, CDR1 SQVTM and CDR2 ANQGSEA.